This T cell receptor beta chain is from a study of cytomegalovirus exposure and HLA in healthy donors. Across the whole study: Among the approximately 400 genotyped donors, around 85% were placed in the Caucasian-associated ancestry cluster.

Trimming removed 6 bases from V and 2 bases from J, with 9 bases in between. This CDR3 is 13 amino acids long. Germline values: CDR1 MDHEN, CDR2 SYDVKM. The PCR had 60 Vbeta and 13 Jbeta primers. Assay used: immunoSEQ multiplex PCR; TCRdb lists only in-frame clones, some missing. The sample carries around 120,000 clones, 65% to 85% recorded once. The chain links TRBV28 to TRBJ2-3; D is undetermined. This TCR was recovered from a man aged 45-65 years in good health and CMV-seronegative. Specimen: PBMCs. CDR3 DNA: TGTGCCAGCAGCCCTTACTACACAGATACGCAGTATTTT. Its translation: CASSPYYTDTQYF.